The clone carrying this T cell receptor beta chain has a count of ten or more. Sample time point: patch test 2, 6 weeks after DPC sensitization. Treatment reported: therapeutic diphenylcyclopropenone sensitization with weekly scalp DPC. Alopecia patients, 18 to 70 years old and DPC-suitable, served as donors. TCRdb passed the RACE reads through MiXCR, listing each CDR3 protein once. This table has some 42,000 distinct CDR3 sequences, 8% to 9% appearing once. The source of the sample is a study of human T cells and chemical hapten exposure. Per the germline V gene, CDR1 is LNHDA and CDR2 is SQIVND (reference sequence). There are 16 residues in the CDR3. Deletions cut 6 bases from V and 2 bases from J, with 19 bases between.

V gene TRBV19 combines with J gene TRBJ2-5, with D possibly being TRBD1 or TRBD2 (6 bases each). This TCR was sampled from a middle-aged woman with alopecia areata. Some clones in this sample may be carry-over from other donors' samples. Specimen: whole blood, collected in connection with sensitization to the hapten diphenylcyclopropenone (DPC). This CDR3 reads CASSTGAGAPQETQYF. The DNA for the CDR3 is TGTGCCAGTAGCACGGGGGCAGGGGCCCCACAAGAGACCCAGTACTTC. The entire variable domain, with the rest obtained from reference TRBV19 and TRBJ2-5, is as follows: DGGITQSPKYLFRKEGQNVTLSCEQNLNHDAMYWYRQDPGQGLRLIYYSQIVNDFQKGDIAEGYSVSREKKESFPLTVTSAQKNPTAFYLCASSTGAGAPQETQYFGPGTRLLVL.